The 27 T cell receptor beta chains presented below share a single source sample, sequenced in a study of T cells after yellow fever vaccination. TCRdb fed the 5' RACE reads into MiXCR, producing one record per CDR3 protein. Of hundreds of thousands of distinct CDR3 sequences detected, around 12% appear once; the ten largest clones hold 14% to 15%. The sequencing used PBMCs, collected on the day of the yellow fever booster vaccination. These receptors were collected from a young man who received the YFV17D yellow fever vaccine.

The J gene is TRBJ2-7, the V gene TRBV3-1; 7 bases fit TRBD2. This CDR3 region has 13 residues. V dropped 4 bases and J dropped 6; count of bases not matched to a gene: 6. The V gene's germline CDR1 is LGHDT and CDR2 YNNKEL (reference sequence). The CDR3 sequence is CASSRTRQREQYF. Here the CDR3 DNA reads TGTGCCAGCAGCCGGACTAGGCAGCGCGAGCAGTACTTC.

This sequence joins TRBV29-1 and TRBJ2-4; D gene ambiguous. V was shortened by 6 bases and J by 3 bases, with 18 bases between the two germline ends. This CDR3 has 15 amino acids. The V gene's germline CDR1 is SQVTM and CDR2 ANQGSEA. Here the CDR3 reads CSVGQAAWDKNIQYF. The CDR3 DNA is TGCAGCGTCGGTCAGGCGGCTTGGGACAAAAACATTCAGTACTTC.

This clonotype was detected a few times. J is TRBJ2-3 and V is TRBV29-1; tentatively, D is TRBD2 (5 bases). The CDR3 is 14 residues long. Trimming cost V 4 bases and J 0 bases, with 11 bases left between them. CDR1 and CDR2 from the germline V gene are SQVTM and ANQGSEA. The CDR3: CSVVGASSTDTQYF. The CDR3 DNA is TGCAGCGTTGTGGGAGCGTCTAGCACAGATACGCAGTATTTT.

This chain links TRBV6-5 with TRBJ1-2; D not resolved. The ends were cut back, 4 bases at V and 8 bases at J, with 17 bases in the middle. Germline CDR1 is MNHEY and CDR2 is SVGAGI. The CDR3 runs 14 residues. The CDR3 sequence is CASSSPAGLLGYTF. Written as DNA, the CDR3 is TGTGCCAGCAGTTCCCCGGCAGGCCTCTTAGGCTACACCTTC.

The genes are TRBV19 and TRBJ1-1, with D perhaps matching TRBD1 (5 bases). The germline gives CDR1 LNHDA, CDR2 SQIVND (reference sequence). V was pared by 5 bases and J by 1 base, with 11 bases between. The CDR3 is 14 amino acids. CDR3 protein: CASSLLGTNTEAFF. CDR3 bases: TGTGCCAGTAGTCTACTCGGGACGAACACTGAAGCTTTCTTT. The whole variable domain, filled in from reference TRBV19 and TRBJ1-1, reads DGGITQSPKYLFRKEGQNVTLSCEQNLNHDAMYWYRQDPGQGLRLIYYSQIVNDFQKGDIAEGYSVSREKKESFPLTVTSAQKNPTAFYLCASSLLGTNTEAFFGQGTRLTVV.

This clonotype was seen only once. At one end, the junction sequence differs from germline, possibly due to a read error. The rearrangement links TRBV5-1 to TRBJ2-7; 12 bases align to TRBD2. This CDR3 contains 15 residues. The germline V gene has CDR1 SGHRS and CDR2 YFSETQ. CDR3 loop: CASSRGLAGTYERYF. The DNA of the CDR3 is TGCGCCAGCAGCCGGGGACTAGCGGGCACATACGAGCGGTACTTC.

This clonotype showed up just a few times. The chain recombines TRBV3-1 with TRBJ2-1, with TRBD2 matching 7 bases. Per germline, CDR1 LGHDT and CDR2 YNNKEL (reference sequence). V was clipped by 4 bases and J by 2 bases; unmatched bases: 2. The CDR3 loop spans 14 amino acids. CDR3 region: CASSPGLPYNEQFF. In nucleotides, the CDR3 is TGTGCCAGCAGCCCGGGACTACCCTACAATGAGCAGTTCTTC.

This clonotype was seen only a few times. This sequence joins TRBV2 and TRBJ2-7, with 10 bases lining up with TRBD2. Germline V gene lookup returns CDR1 SNHLY and CDR2 FYNNEI. V trimming: 8 bases; J trimming: 2 bases; junction bases outside the gene matches: 3. This CDR3 has 13 amino acids. CDR3 sequence reads: CASGLAVAYEQYF. DNA of the CDR3: TGTGCCAGCGGACTAGCGGTTGCCTACGAGCAGTACTTC. Full variable domain (rest looked up from reference TRBV2 and TRBJ2-7): EPEVTQTPSHQVTQMGQEVILRCVPISNHLYFYWYRQILGQKVEFLVSFYNNEISEKSEIFDDQFSVERPDGSNFTLKIRSTKLEDSAMYFCASGLAVAYEQYFGPGTRLTVT.

This clonotype was picked up a small number of times. The chain combines TRBV9 with TRBJ2-5, with D possibly being TRBD2 (5 bases). Germline V CDR1 and CDR2: SGDLS, YYNGEE. The CDR3 length is 16 residues. V gave up 0 bases and J gave up 5 bases, with 17 bases separating them. The CDR3 bases are TGTGCCAGCAGCGTAGCTCCAGGATCCCCGGGGGAGACCCAGTACTTC. As protein: CASSVAPGSPGETQYF.

This clonotype was counted a few times. The genes are TRBV20-1 and TRBJ2-5, with D possibly TRBD1 on 6 matching bases. The V end lost 1 base, the J end lost 5 bases, and 23 bases lay between the germline ends. The CDR3 is made up of 17 amino acids. Looked up from germline, CDR1 is DFQATT and CDR2 is SNEGSKA (reference sequence). The CDR3 nucleotides are TGCAGTGCTAGAGGAAAGTCCGGGGCTGCAGGGGCTGAGACCCAGTACTTC. Translating it yields CSARGKSGAAGAETQYF.

This clonotype was found a few times. V is TRBV5-1 and J is TRBJ1-1, with a possible D match to TRBD1 (5 bases). The CDR3 totals 15 residues. Germline CDR1 SGHRS, CDR2 YFSETQ. Trimming removed 2 bases at V and 0 bases at J, with 11 bases between. The CDR3 spells CASSFDGQMNTEAFF. CDR3 coding DNA: TGCGCCAGCAGCTTCGACGGACAAATGAACACTGAAGCTTTCTTT.

The chain links TRBV5-1 to TRBJ2-2; D possibly matches TRBD1 or TRBD2 (5 bases each). The CDR3 sequence is 15 residues long. The germline V gene encodes CDR1 SGHRS and CDR2 YFSETQ. V was pared by 6 bases and J by 0 bases, with 12 bases between. The CDR3 protein is CASTRDGTNTGELFF. The CDR3 nucleotides read TGCGCCAGCACCCGGGACGGTACGAACACCGGGGAGCTGTTTTTT.

The chain combines TRBV20-1 with TRBJ2-6; 12 bases map to TRBD2. CDR3 length equals 18 residues. From germline, CDR1 is DFQATT and CDR2 SNEGSKA (reference sequence). J was trimmed by 2 bases and V by 5 bases; bases with no gene match: 10. CDR3 region: CSAVRLAGDRPGANVLTF. The CDR3 DNA is TGCAGTGCTGTCCGACTAGCGGGAGACAGACCTGGGGCCAACGTCCTGACTTTC.

CDR3 protein: CSVQTGPGELFF. The CDR3 nucleotides are TGCAGCGTGCAGACAGGGCCCGGGGAGCTGTTTTTT. The rearrangement uses TRBV29-1 and TRBJ2-2, with 7 nucleotides matching TRBD1. V dropped 6 bases and J dropped 6; count of bases not matched to a gene: 4. Germline CDR1 SQVTM, CDR2 ANQGSEA. This CDR3 has 12 residues.

This clonotype was detected only a few times. The rearrangement uses TRBV11-1 and TRBJ2-4; TRBD1 or TRBD2 may be the D gene (5 bases each). This CDR3 contains 18 residues. The V gene lost 5 bases and the J gene lost 0 bases, with 20 bases spanning the gap. Germline CDR1 SGHAT, CDR2 FQDESV (reference sequence). CDR3 sequence (DNA): TGTGCCAGCAGCCCCCCCCCGGGGCGGACCATAGCCAAAAACATTCAGTACTTC. It codes for CASSPPPGRTIAKNIQYF.

This chain connects TRBV20-1 to TRBJ1-1; 7 positions match TRBD1. V shed 7 bases and J 1 base; nucleotides not matched to a gene: 21. Germline CDR1 is DFQATT and CDR2 is SNEGSKA (reference sequence). The CDR3 spans 18 residues. CDR3 sequence (DNA): TGCAGTGGAAAAGAACCAACAGGGGATCTATTCGGGAACACTGAAGCTTTCTTT. Translated: CSGKEPTGDLFGNTEAFF.

A word on this clonotype: At one of its ends the junction is not consistent with the germline gene, which may arise from a read error. The chain recombines TRBV20-1 with TRBJ2-2, with 7 bases identical to TRBD1. This CDR3 region has 15 residues. Germline CDR1 and CDR2: DFQATT and SNEGSKA (reference sequence). CDR3 nucleotide sequence: TGCAGTGCTAGCCTCCTGACAGGGAACACCGGGGAGCTGGTTTTT. This codes for CSASLLTGNTGELVF.

This clonotype turned up a few times. The rearrangement links TRBV29-1 to TRBJ1-1, with D hard to call. Germline V gene data show CDR1 as SQVTM and CDR2 as ANQGSEA. This CDR3 region has 12 residues. V shed 8 bases and J shed 5 bases, with 15 bases lying between them. Here the CDR3 reads CSYKEVVTEAFF. The CDR3 DNA sequence: TGCAGCTATAAGGAGGTCGTTACTGAAGCTTTCTTT.

The chain combines TRBV28 with TRBJ2-7; 8 nucleotides line up with TRBD1. Germline CDR1 MDHEN, CDR2 SYDVKM. J lost 7 bases, V lost 4 bases, and 6 bases had no gene match. The length of the CDR3 is 13 residues. DNA for the CDR3: TGTGCCAGCAGTTCAAACAGGGGGAGGGAGCAGTACTTC. This sequence encodes CASSSNRGREQYF.

This clonotype was recorded a few times. The chain carries TRBV2 and TRBJ2-3; perhaps TRBD1 as D (6 bases). Germline CDR1 is SNHLY and CDR2 is FYNNEI. The CDR3 is made up of 15 amino acids. V lost 1 base and J 9 bases, leaving 17 bases between the germline ends. The CDR3 DNA reads as TGTGCCAGCAGTGAAGGGGGGCTGGAGGAAGACACGCAGTATTTT. It encodes CASSEGGLEEDTQYF.

The genes are TRBV7-2 and TRBJ2-2; a weak D match, TRBD2 (6 bases). V dropped 6 bases and J dropped 6 bases, with 14 bases sitting between them. This CDR3 is 14 amino acids long. Germline CDR1 SGHTA, CDR2 FQGNSA. The CDR3 here is CASRSSRDSGELFF. The CDR3 DNA sequence: TGTGCCAGCAGGTCTTCTAGGGACTCCGGGGAGCTGTTTTTT.

This clonotype was seen a few times. The chain joins TRBV5-1 to TRBJ1-4; 9 nucleotides line up with TRBD1. Germline trimming cut 4 bases from V and 5 bases from J; bases unmatched to any gene: 9. The CDR3 sequence is 16 residues long. In germline, CDR1 is SGHRS, CDR2 YFSETQ. The CDR3 bases are TGCGCCAGCAGCCCGGGGACAGGGACGGTGAATGAAAAACTGTTTTTT. Translation gives CASSPGTGTVNEKLFF. Together with reference TRBV5-1 and TRBJ1-4, the CDR3 gives the full variable domain: KAGVTQTPRYLIKTRGQQVTLSCSPISGHRSVSWYQQTPGQGLQFLFEYFSETQRNKGNFPGRFSGRQFSNSRSEMNVSTLELGDSALYLCASSPGTGTVNEKLFFGSGTQLSVL.

V usage is TRBV29-1 and J usage is TRBJ2-5; D might be TRBD2 (5 bases). V was shortened by 1 base and J by 3 bases, with 12 bases between the two germline ends. Germline lookup yields CDR1 SQVTM and CDR2 ANQGSEA. This CDR3 has 14 residues. DNA of the CDR3: TGCAGCGTTGAAGTGGTTACGGGAAAAGAGACCCAGTACTTC. Residues: CSVEVVTGKETQYF.

With respect to this clonotype: One end of the junction is discordant with germline, which a read error may explain. The V and J genes are TRBV5-1 and TRBJ1-1; D possibly corresponds to TRBD1 (5 bases). The germline CDR1 and CDR2 sequences are SGHRS and YFSETQ. The CDR3 has 17 amino acids. CDR3 coding DNA: TGCGCCATCAGCTTGCTATCTGTAGGGGCCGGGAACACTGAAGCTTTCTTT. This codes for CAISLLSVGAGNTEAFF. The full variable domain, completed using reference TRBV5-1 and TRBJ1-1, is KAGVTQTPRYLIKTRGQQVTLSCSPISGHRSVSWYQQTPGQGLQFLFEYFSETQRNKGNFPGRFSGRQFSNSRSEMNVSTLELGDSALYLCAISLLSVGAGNTEAFFGQGTRLTVV.

This clonotype has more than one count but fewer than ten. The J gene is TRBJ2-1, the V gene TRBV20-1; perhaps TRBD2 as D (6 bases). CDR3 size: 19 residues. Trimming took off 0 bases at V and 0 bases at J, with 21 bases between the two ends. CDR1 is DFQATT, CDR2 SNEGSKA, per germline (reference sequence). CDR3 in DNA: TGCAGTGCTAGAGATAGCGGTCAGGATCTGTTAAGCTCCTACAATGAGCAGTTCTTC. As protein: CSARDSGQDLLSSYNEQFF.

The chain combines TRBV2 with TRBJ1-6; TRBD1 is a possible D gene (5 bases). This CDR3 region has 12 residues. The V and J ends lost 7 bases and 8 bases respectively, with 9 bases between them. CDR1 is SNHLY and CDR2 is FYNNEI in the germline V gene. The CDR3 DNA is TGTGCCAGCACTCTACAGGATTCACCCCTCCACTTT. It encodes CASTLQDSPLHF.

This clonotype was observed a handful of times. The chain combines TRBV10-3 with TRBJ2-6; no clear D gene. Looked up from germline, CDR1 is ENHRY and CDR2 is SYGVKD. The ends were cut back, 5 bases at V and 0 bases at J, with 5 bases in the middle. The CDR3 runs 14 residues. The DNA for the CDR3 is TGTGCCATCAGTAGCCCCTCTGGGGCCAACGTCCTGACTTTC. Translation: CAISSPSGANVLTF.